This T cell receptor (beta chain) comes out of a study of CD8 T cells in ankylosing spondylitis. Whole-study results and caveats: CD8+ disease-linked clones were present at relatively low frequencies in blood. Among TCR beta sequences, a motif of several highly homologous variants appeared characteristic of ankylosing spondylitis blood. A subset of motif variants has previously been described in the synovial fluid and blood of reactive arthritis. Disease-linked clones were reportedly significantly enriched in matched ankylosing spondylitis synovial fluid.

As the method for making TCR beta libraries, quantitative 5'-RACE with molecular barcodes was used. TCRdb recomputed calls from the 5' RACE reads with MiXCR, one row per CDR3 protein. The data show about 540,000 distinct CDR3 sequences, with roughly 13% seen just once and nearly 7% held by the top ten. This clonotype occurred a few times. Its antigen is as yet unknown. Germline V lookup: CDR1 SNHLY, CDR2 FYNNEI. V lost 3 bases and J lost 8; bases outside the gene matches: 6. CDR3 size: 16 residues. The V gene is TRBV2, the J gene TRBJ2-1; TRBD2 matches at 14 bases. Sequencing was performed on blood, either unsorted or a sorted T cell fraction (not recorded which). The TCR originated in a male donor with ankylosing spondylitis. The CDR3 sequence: CASSEGLAGDLDEQFF. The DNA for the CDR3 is TGTGCCAGCAGTGAGGGACTAGCGGGAGATCTTGATGAGCAGTTCTTC.